This TCR beta chain was sequenced in a study of T cell clones after liver transplantation. Across the study: TCRbeta sequencing after a pre-transplant mixed lymphocyte reaction identified graft-donor-reactive clones, later tracked in post-transplant blood.

This CDR3 contains 17 residues. Germline V CDR1 and CDR2: SGHNT, YENEEA. V lost 5 bases, J lost 4 bases, and 13 bases stayed unmatched. Data came from immunoSEQ multiplex PCR; TCRdb stores just in-frame clones and leaves some out. Of some 15,000 clones listed, 80% to 95% are singletons. This sequence originates from a human donor who received a liver transplant. This chain links TRBV11-3 with TRBJ2-1, with TRBD2 matching over 8 bases. Specimen: CD8+ T cells from blood, collected before liver transplant. In DNA, the CDR3 is TGTGCCAGCAGCCCTTCCTTAATGACTAGCGTTTACAATGAGCAGTTCTTC. Translated, it gives CASSPSLMTSVYNEQFF. Supplemented by reference TRBV11-3 and TRBJ2-1, the full variable domain reads EAGVVQSPRYKIIEKKQPVAFWCNPISGHNTLYWYLQNLGQGPELLIRYENEEAVDDSQLPKDRFSAERLKGVDSTLKIQPAELGDSAVYLCASSPSLMTSVYNEQFFGPGTRLTVL.